The next 8 T cell receptor beta chains were all read from a single sample in a study of T-cell memory formation after mild COVID-19. Using its own MiXCR run on the 5' RACE reads, TCRdb lists one record per CDR3 protein. The repertoire consists of under 250,000 distinct CDR3 sequences, with 10% to 13% occurring once and the leading ten covering roughly 3.2%. Material for sequencing was PBMCs or a T cell subset sorted from them (not recorded which). These receptors were obtained from a man younger than 35 who had mild COVID-19 (a few samples of this study predate the infection). Cell type and time point are not known.

This chain connects TRBV6-6 to TRBJ2-3; 12 nucleotides agree with TRBD1. The V segment lost 6 bases and the J segment 5 bases; nucleotides outside the gene matches: 3. The germline V gene has CDR1 MNHNY and CDR2 SVGAGI (reference sequence). This CDR3 comprises 14 residues. CDR3 nucleotide sequence: TGTGCCAGCAGCGGGACAGGGGGCAAAGATACGCAGTATTTT. Protein: CASSGTGGKDTQYF.

This clonotype was seen more than once but under ten times. The CDR3 here is CASSSAGTEGYTF. The DNA for the CDR3 is TGTGCCAGCAGCTCGGCCGGGACAGAGGGCTACACCTTC. The chain joins TRBV5-6 to TRBJ1-2, with TRBD1 identical over 7 bases. CDR3 size: 13 residues. Germline assignment: CDR1 SGHDT and CDR2 YYEEEE. Germline trimming cut 3 bases from V and 8 bases from J; bases unmatched to any gene: 7.

This clonotype turned up a few times. The V and J genes are TRBV2 and TRBJ1-6; D remains unclear. This CDR3 region has 13 residues. Between the trimmed V and J ends, which lost 7 bases and 8 bases, there was a span of 12 bases. The germline V gene encodes CDR1 SNHLY and CDR2 FYNNEI. CDR3 amino acids: CASTLPPDSPLHF. CDR3 nucleotide sequence: TGTGCCAGCACTCTACCTCCCGATTCACCCCTCCACTTT.

This clonotype has a handful of counts. V usage is TRBV4-1 and J usage is TRBJ2-2; the D call may be TRBD1 or TRBD2 (5 bases each). The CDR3 has 12 amino acids. Trimming shortened V by 5 bases and J by 6 bases, and 7 bases separated the two germline ends. CDR1 MGHRA and CDR2 YSYEKL come from the germline V gene. The CDR3 DNA follows: TGCGCCAGCAGCAGGGGACCCGGGGAGCTGTTTTTT. This gives the protein CASSRGPGELFF.

V is TRBV7-9 and J is TRBJ1-6; D not certain. The CDR3 is made up of 14 amino acids. CDR1 is SEHNR, CDR2 FQNEAQ, per germline (reference sequence). Deletions cut 7 bases from V and 6 bases from J, with 13 bases between. In DNA form, the CDR3 reads TGTGCCAGCACCTGGGAACAGTCTAATTCACCCCTCCACTTT. Protein product: CASTWEQSNSPLHF.

This clonotype was recorded only once. The chain links TRBV15 to TRBJ1-2; possibly TRBD1 for D (6 bases). The V gene lost 3 bases and the J gene lost 0 bases, with 11 bases spanning the gap. The CDR3 runs to 15 residues. Per germline, CDR1 LNHNV and CDR2 YYDKDF (reference sequence). CDR3 loop: CATSRRTASNYGYTF. The DNA for the CDR3 is TGTGCCACCAGCAGGAGGACAGCATCTAACTATGGCTACACCTTC.

This clonotype was counted only a few times. This chain joins TRBV6-1 and TRBJ2-2, with D unresolved. V lost 7 bases, J lost 0 bases, and 9 bases lay in between. Germline V gene data show CDR1 as MNHNS and CDR2 as SASEGT. This CDR3 comprises 14 residues. CDR3 amino acids: CASKSTANTGELFF. The CDR3 coding sequence is TGTGCCAGCAAATCCACCGCGAACACCGGGGAGCTGTTTTTT.

This clonotype occurred a few times. Here the CDR3 reads CASSFTGLDQPQHF. CDR3 DNA: TGTGCCAGCAGCTTCACAGGGCTGGATCAGCCCCAGCATTTT. The V and J genes are TRBV5-5 and TRBJ1-5, with D possibly matching TRBD1 (6 bases). Germline V gene data show CDR1 as SGHKS and CDR2 as YYEKEE (reference sequence). V lost 2 bases and J 5 bases, leaving 11 bases between the germline ends. The CDR3 totals 14 residues. The full variable domain, in which reference TRBV5-5 and TRBJ1-5 provide the parts outside the CDR3, is DAGVTQSPTHLIKTRGQQVTLRCSPISGHKSVSWYQQVLGQGPQFIFQYYEKEERGRGNFPDRFSARQFPNYSSELNVNALLLGDSALYLCASSFTGLDQPQHFGDGTRLSIL.